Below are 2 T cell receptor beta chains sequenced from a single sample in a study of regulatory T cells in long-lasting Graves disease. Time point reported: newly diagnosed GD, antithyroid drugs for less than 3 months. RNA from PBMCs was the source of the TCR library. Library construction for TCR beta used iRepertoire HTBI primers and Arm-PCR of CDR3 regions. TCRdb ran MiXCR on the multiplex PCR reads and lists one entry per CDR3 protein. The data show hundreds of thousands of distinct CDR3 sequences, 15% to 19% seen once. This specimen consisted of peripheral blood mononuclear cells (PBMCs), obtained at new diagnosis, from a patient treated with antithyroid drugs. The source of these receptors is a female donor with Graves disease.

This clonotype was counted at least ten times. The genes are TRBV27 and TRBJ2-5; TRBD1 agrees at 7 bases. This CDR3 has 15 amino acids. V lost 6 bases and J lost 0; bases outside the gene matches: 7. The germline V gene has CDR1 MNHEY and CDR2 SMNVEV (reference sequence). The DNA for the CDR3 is TGTGCCAGCAGCCCGGACAGGTATTACCAAGAGACCCAGTACTTC. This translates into CASSPDRYYQETQYF.

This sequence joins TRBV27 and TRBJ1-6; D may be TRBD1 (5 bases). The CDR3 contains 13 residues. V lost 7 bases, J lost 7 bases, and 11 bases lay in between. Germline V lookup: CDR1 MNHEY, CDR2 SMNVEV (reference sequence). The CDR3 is CASTQGRNSPLHF. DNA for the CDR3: TGTGCCAGCACCCAGGGCCGGAATTCACCCCTCCACTTT.